Here is one T cell receptor (beta chain) with its context. Its antigen is not known. V lost 4 bases, J lost 0 bases, and 12 bases lay in between. The CDR3 covers 15 residues. CDR1 and CDR2 from the germline V gene are SGHTS and YDEGEE. This sample is drawn from a study of molecular identifiers for immune sequencing clone quantification. As for the study in general: The replicate experiment used RNA from approximately 20,000 or 100,000 naive CD8 cells. This RNA was split into five aliquots, and four of them were sequenced.

Overall study findings and caveats: Clones that had above 20 RNA copies took up over 99% of effector molecules but under 1% in naive cells.

It was with previously described methods and listed TCR primers that bulk TCR libraries were made. TCRdb analysed the PCR reads with MiXCR anew, one entry per CDR3 protein. The repertoire holds approximately 500,000 distinct CDR3 sequences, with under 30% as singletons. Preparation of naive CD8 libraries involved roughly 19,000 to 1,100,000 sorted cells and 10%, 30% or 50% RNA. This receptor was taken from a human donor in good health. Some libraries in this study had Jurkat cell RNA spiked in. The V call is TRBV5-8, the J call TRBJ2-3, with D possibly TRBD1 on 6 matching bases. Sequenced: naive CD8+ T cells from blood, with Jurkat cell RNA spiked in. Subset here: FACS-sorted CD8+CD4-CCR7+CD45RA+ naive T cells. CDR3: CASSTGTLSTDTQYF. The CDR3 DNA reads TGTGCCAGCAGCACCGGGACACTTAGCACAGATACGCAGTATTTT.